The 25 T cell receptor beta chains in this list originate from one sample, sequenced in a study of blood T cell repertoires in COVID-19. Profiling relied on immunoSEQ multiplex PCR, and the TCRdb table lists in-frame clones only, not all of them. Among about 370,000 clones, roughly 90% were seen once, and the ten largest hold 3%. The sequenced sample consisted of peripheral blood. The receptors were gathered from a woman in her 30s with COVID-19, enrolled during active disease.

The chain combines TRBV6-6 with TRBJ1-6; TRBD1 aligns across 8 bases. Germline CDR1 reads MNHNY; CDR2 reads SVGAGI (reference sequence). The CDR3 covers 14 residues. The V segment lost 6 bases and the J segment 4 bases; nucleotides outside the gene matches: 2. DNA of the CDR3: TGTGCCAGCAGCCGACAGGGGTATAATTCACCCCTCCACTTT. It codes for CASSRQGYNSPLHF.

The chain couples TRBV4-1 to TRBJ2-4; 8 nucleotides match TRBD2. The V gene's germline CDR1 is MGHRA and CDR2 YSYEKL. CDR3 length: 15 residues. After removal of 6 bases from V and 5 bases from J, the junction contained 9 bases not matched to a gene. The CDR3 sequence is CASSLHGGAENIQYF. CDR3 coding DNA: TGCGCCAGCAGTCTTCACGGGGGGGCCGAAAACATTCAGTACTTC.

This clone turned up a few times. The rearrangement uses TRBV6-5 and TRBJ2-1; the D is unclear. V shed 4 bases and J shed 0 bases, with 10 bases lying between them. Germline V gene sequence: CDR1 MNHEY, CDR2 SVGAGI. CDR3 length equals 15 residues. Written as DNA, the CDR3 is TGTGCCAGCAGTTCGCTACCCCACTCCTACAATGAGCAGTTCTTC. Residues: CASSSLPHSYNEQFF.

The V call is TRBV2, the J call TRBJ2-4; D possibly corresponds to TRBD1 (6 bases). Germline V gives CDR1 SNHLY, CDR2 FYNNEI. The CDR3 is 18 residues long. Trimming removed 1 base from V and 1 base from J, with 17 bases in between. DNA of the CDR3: TGTGCCAGCAGTGAAGATGAACAGGGAACATTCGCCAAAAACATTCAGTACTTC. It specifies CASSEDEQGTFAKNIQYF.

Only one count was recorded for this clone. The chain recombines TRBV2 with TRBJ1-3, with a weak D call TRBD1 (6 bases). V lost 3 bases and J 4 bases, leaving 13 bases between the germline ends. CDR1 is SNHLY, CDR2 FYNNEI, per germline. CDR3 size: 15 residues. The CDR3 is CASSDSGGSGNTIYF. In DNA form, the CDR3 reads TGTGCCAGCAGTGATTCTGGGGGCTCAGGAAACACCATATATTTT.

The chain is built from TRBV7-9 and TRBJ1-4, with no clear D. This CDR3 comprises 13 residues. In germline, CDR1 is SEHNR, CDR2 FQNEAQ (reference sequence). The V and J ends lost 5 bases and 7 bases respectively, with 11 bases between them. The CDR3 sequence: CASSREEGEKLFF. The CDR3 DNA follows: TGTGCCAGCAGCAGAGAGGAGGGTGAAAAACTGTTTTTT. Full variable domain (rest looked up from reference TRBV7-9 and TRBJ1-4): DTGVSQNPRHKITKRGQNVTFRCDPISEHNRLYWYRQTLGQGPEFLTYFQNEAQLEKSRLLSDRFSAERPKGSFSTLEIQRTEQGDSAMYLCASSREEGEKLFFGSGTQLSVL.

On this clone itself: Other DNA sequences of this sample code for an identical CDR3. In nucleotides, the CDR3 is TGTGCCATCAGTGAGGGGAGGAACACTGAAGCTTTCTTT. This codes for CAISEGRNTEAFF. The chain links TRBV10-3 to TRBJ1-1; D is unresolved. The CDR3 totals 13 residues. CDR1 is ENHRY, CDR2 SYGVKD, per germline. V was pared by 2 bases and J by 1 base, with 5 bases between.

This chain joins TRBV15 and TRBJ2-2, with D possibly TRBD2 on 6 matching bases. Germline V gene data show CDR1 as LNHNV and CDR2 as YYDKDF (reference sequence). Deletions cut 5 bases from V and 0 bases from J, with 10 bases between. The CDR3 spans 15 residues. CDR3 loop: CATSLGGANTGELFF. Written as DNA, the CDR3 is TGTGCCACCAGCTTAGGCGGGGCGAACACCGGGGAGCTGTTTTTT.

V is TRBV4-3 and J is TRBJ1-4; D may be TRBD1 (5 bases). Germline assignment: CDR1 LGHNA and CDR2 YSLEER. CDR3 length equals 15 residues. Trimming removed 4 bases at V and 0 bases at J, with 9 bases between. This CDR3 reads CASSLGHATNEKLFF. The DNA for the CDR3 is TGCGCCAGCAGCCTAGGACACGCAACTAATGAAAAACTGTTTTTT.

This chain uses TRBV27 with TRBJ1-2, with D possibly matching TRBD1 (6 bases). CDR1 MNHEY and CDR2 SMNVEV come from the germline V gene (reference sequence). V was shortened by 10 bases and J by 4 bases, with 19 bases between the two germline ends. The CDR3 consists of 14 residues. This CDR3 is CATSPGGPGYGYTF. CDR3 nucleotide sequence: TGTGCCACCTCCCCGGGGGGGCCCGGCTATGGCTACACCTTC.

The CDR3 nucleotides read TGTGCCAGCAGCCAAGCCGCAGGGCTTCCTGCTGAAGCTTTCTTT. Amino acids: CASSQAAGLPAEAFF. The chain combines TRBV3-1 (or the pseudogene TRBV3-2) with TRBJ1-1, with a possible D match to TRBD1 (5 bases). This CDR3 has 15 amino acids. The germline CDR1 and CDR2 sequences are LGHDT and YNNKEL (reference sequence). V was clipped by 1 base and J by 6 bases, with 15 bases between them.

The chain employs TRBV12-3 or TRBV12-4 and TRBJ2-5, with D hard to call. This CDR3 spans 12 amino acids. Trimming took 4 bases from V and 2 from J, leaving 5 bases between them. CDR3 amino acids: CASSSFQETQYF. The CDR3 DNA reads TGTGCCAGCAGTTCATTTCAAGAGACCCAGTACTTC.

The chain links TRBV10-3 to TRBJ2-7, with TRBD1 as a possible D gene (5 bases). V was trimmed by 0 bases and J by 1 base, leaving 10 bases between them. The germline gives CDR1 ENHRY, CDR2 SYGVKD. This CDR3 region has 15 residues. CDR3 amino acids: CAISESDTGSYEQYV. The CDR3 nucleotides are TGTGCCATCAGTGAGTCGGACACTGGGTCCTACGAGCAGTACGTC.

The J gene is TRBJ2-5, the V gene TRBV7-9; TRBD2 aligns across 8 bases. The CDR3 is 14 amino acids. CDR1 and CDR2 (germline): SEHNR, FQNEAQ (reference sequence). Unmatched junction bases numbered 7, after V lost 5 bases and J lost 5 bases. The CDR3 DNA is TGTGCCAGCAGCCTCCGGGAGGGGGGCGAGACCCAGTACTTC. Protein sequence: CASSLREGGETQYF.

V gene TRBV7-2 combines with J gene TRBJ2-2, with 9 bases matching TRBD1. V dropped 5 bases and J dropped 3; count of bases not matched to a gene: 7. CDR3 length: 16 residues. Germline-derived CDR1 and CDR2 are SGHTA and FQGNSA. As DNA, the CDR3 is TGTGCCAGCAGCCCGGGGACAGGGAGATACACCGGGGAGCTGTTTTTT. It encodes CASSPGTGRYTGELFF.

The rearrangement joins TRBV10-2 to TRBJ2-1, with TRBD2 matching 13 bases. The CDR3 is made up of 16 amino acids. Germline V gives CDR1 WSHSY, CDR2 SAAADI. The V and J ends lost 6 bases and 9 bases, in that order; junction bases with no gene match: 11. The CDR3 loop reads CASSKLAGGPGAEQFF. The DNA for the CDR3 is TGCGCCAGCAGCAAACTAGCGGGAGGGCCGGGGGCTGAGCAGTTCTTC.

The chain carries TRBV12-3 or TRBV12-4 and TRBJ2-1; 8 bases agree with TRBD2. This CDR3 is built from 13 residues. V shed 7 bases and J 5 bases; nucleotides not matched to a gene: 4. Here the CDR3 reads CASNGGANNEQFF. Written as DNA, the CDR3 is TGTGCCAGCAACGGGGGGGCGAACAATGAGCAGTTCTTC.

The CDR3 spells CASSPPSGVTQETQYF. The CDR3 DNA is TGTGCCAGCTCACCACCGAGCGGGGTAACTCAAGAGACCCAGTACTTC. This rearrangement joins TRBV18 to TRBJ2-5; the match to TRBD2 covers 7 bases. The germline gives CDR1 KGHSH, CDR2 LQKENI. CDR3 length: 16 amino acids. V lost 0 bases and J lost 2; bases outside the gene matches: 6.

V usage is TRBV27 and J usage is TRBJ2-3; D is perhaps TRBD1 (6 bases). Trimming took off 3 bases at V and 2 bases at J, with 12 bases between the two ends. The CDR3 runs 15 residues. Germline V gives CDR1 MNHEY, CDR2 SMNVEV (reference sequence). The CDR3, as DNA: TGTGCCAGCAGTTTGGAACAGGGAGCCACAGATACGCAGTATTTT. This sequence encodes CASSLEQGATDTQYF.

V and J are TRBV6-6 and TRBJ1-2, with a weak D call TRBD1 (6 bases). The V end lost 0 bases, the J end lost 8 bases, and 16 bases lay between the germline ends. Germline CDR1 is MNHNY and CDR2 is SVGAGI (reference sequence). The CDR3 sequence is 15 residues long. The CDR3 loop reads CASSYSRQVIAGYTF. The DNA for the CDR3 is TGTGCCAGCAGTTACTCGCGACAGGTTATCGCCGGCTACACCTTC.

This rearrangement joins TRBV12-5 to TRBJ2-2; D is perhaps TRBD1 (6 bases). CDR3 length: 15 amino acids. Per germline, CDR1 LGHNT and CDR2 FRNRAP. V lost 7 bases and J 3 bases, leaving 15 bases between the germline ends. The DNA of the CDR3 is TGTGCTAGTGCCGGGGAAGGGGGACACACCGGGGAGCTGTTTTTT. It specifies CASAGEGGHTGELFF.

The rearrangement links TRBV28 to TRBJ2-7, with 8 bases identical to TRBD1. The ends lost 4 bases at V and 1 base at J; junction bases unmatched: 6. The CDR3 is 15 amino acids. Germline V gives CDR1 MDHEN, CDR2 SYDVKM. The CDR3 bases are TGTGCCAGCAGTTCTTCTGGGACAGGATCCTACGAGCAGTACTTC. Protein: CASSSSGTGSYEQYF. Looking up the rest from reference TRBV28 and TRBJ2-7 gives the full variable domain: DVKVTQSSRYLVKRTGEKVFLECVQDMDHENMFWYRQDPGLGLRLIYFSYDVKMKEKGDIPEGYSVSREKKERFSLILESASTNQTSMYLCASSSSGTGSYEQYFGPGTRLTVT.

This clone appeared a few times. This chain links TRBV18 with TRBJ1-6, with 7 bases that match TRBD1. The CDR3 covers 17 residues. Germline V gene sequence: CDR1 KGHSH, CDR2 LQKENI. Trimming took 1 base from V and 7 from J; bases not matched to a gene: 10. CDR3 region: CASSPLGHNRGNSPLHF. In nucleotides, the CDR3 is TGTGCCAGCTCACCACTTGGTCACAACAGGGGAAATTCACCCCTCCACTTT.

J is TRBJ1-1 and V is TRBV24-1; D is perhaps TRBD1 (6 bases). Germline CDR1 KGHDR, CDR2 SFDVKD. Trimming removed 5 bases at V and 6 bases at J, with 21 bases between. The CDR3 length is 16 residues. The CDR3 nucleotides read TGTGCCACCAGTGCCACGGGGGGACAACCCCGAGCTGAAGCTTTCTTT. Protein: CATSATGGQPRAEAFF.

CDR3 in amino acids: CASSQFAGGRYNEQFF. The CDR3 DNA follows: TGCGCCAGCAGCCAATTCGCGGGGGGGCGTTACAATGAGCAGTTCTTC. The J gene is TRBJ2-1, the V gene TRBV4-3, with TRBD2 matching 9 bases. Trimming took 2 bases from V and 4 from J; bases not matched to a gene: 6. The CDR3 is made up of 16 amino acids. In germline, CDR1 is LGHNA, CDR2 YSLEER.